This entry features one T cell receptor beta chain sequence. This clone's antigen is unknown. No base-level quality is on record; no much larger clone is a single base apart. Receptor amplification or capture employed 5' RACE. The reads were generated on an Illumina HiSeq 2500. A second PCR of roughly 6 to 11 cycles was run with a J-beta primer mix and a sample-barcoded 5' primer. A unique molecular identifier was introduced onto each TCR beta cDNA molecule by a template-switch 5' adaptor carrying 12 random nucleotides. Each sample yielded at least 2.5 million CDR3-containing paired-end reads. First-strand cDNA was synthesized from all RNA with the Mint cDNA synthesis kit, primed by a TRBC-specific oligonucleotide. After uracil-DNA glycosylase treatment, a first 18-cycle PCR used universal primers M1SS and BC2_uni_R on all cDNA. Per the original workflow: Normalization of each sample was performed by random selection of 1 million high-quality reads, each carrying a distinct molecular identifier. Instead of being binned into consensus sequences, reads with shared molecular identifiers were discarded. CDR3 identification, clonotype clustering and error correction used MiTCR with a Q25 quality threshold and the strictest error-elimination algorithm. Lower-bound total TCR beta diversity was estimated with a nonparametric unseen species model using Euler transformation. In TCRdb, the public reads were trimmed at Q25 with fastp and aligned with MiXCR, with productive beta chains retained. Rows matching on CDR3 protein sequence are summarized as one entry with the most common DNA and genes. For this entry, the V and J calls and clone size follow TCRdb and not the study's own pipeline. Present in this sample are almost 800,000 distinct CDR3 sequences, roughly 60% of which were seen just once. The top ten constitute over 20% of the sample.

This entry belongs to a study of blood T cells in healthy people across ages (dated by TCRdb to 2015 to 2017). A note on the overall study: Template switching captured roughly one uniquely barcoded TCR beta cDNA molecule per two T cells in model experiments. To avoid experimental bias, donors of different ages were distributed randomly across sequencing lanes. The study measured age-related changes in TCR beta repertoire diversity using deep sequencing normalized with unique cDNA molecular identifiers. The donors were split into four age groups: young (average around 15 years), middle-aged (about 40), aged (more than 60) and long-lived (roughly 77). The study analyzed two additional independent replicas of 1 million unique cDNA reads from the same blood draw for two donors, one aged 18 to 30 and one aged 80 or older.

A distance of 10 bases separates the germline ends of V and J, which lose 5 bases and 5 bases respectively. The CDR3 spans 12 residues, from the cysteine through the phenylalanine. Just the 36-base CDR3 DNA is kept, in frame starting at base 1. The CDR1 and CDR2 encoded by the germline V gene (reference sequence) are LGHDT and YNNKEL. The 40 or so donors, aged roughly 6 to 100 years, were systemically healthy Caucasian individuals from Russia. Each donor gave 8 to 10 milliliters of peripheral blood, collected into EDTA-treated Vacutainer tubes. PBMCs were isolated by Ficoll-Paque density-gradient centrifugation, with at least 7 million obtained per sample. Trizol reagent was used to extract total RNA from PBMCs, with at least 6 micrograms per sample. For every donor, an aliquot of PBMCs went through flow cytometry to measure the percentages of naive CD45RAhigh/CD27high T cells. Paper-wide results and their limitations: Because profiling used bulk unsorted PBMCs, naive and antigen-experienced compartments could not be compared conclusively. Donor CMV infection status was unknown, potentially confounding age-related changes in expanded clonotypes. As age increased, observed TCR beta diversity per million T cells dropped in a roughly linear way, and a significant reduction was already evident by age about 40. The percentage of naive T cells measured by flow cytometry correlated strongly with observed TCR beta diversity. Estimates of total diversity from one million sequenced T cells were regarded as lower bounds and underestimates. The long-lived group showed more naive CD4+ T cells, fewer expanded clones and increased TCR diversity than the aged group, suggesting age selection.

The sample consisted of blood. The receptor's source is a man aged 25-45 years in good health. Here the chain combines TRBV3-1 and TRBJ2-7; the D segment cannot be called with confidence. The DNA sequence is TGTGCCAGCAGCTCCCTCGCGGACGAGCAGTACTTC. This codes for CASSSLADEQYF.